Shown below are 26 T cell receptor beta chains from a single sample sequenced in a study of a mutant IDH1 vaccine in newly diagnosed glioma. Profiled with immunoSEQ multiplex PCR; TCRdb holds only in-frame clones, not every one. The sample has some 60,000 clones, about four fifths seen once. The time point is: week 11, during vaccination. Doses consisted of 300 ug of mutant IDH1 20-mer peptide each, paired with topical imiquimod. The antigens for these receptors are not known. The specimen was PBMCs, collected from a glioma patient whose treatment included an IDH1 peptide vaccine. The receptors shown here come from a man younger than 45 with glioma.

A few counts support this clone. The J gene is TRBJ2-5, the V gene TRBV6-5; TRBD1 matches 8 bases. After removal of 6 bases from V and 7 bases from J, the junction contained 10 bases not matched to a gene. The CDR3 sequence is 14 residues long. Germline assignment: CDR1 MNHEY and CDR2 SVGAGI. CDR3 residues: CASRPGQGGVTQYF. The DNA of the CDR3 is TGTGCCAGCAGACCCGGACAGGGAGGAGTGACCCAGTACTTC.

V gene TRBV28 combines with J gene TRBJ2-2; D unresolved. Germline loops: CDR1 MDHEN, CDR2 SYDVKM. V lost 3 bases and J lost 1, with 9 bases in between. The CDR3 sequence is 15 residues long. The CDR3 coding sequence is TGTGCCAGCAGTTTTTTGAACGGGAACACCGGGGAGCTGTTTTTT. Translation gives CASSFLNGNTGELFF.

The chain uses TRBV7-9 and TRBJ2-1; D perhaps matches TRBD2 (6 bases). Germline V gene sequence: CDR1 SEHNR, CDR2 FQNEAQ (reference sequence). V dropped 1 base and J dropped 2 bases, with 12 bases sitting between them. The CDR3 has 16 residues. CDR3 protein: CASSLDGGSPYNEQFF. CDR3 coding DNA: TGTGCCAGCAGCTTAGACGGGGGTAGTCCCTACAATGAGCAGTTCTTC.

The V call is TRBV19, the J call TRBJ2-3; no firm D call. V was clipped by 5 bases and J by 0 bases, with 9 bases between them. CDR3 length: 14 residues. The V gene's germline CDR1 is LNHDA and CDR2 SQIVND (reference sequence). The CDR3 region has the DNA TGTGCCAGTAGTGTTCCTGGGAGCACAGATACGCAGTATTTT. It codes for CASSVPGSTDTQYF.

CDR3 in DNA: TGTGCCAGCAGTTACCACAGGGAATTCCAAGAGACCCAGTACTTC. Its protein product is CASSYHREFQETQYF. The gene calls are TRBV27 and TRBJ2-5; a weak D match, TRBD1 (6 bases). Trimming pared 4 bases from V and 1 base from J, leaving 13 bases between. CDR1 is MNHEY and CDR2 is SMNVEV in the germline V gene (reference sequence). CDR3 size: 15 residues.

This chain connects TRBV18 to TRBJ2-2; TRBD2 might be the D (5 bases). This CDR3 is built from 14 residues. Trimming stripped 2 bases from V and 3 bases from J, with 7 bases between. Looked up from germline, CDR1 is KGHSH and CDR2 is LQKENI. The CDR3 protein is CASSPEGYTGELFF. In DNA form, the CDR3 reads TGTGCCAGCTCACCAGAGGGCTACACCGGGGAGCTGTTTTTT. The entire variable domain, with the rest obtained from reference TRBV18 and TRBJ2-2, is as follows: NAGVMQNPRHLVRRRGQEARLRCSPMKGHSHVYWYRQLPEEGLKFMVYLQKENIIDESGMPKERFSAEFPKEGPSILRIQQVVRGDSAAYFCASSPEGYTGELFFGEGSRLTVL.

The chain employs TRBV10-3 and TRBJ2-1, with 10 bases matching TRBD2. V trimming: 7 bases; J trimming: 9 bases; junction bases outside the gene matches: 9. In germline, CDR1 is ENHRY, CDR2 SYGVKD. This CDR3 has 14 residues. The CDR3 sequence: CAIKEREGPREQFF. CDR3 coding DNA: TGTGCCATCAAAGAGCGGGAGGGCCCTCGTGAGCAGTTCTTC.

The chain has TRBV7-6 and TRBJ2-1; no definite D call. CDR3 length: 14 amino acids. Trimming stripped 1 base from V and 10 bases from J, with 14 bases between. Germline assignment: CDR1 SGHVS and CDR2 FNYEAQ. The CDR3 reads CASSLGPSGSEQFF. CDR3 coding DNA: TGTGCCAGCAGCTTAGGGCCCTCTGGATCGGAGCAGTTCTTC.

CDR3 in amino acids: CASDKQGASTSEAFF. DNA for the CDR3: TGTGCCAGCGACAAACAGGGGGCATCTACCTCTGAAGCTTTCTTT. This rearrangement joins TRBV2 to TRBJ1-1, with 9 bases identical to TRBD1. Germline loops: CDR1 SNHLY, CDR2 FYNNEI. With 8 bases clipped from V and 6 bases from J, the junction kept 13 bases outside the gene matches. There are 15 residues in the CDR3.

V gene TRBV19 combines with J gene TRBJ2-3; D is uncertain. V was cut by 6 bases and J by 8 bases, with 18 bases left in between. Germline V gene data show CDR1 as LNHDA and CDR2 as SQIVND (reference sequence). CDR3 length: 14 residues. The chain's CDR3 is CASSTPTVFGTQYF. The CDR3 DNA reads TGTGCCAGTAGCACCCCGACGGTCTTCGGTACGCAGTATTTT.

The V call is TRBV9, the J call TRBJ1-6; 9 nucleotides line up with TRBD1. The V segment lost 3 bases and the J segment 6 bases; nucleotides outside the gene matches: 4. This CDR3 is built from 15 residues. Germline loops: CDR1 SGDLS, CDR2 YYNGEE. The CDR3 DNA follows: TGTGCCAGCAGCGGGGGACAGGGTTTTAATTCACCCCTCCACTTT. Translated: CASSGGQGFNSPLHF.

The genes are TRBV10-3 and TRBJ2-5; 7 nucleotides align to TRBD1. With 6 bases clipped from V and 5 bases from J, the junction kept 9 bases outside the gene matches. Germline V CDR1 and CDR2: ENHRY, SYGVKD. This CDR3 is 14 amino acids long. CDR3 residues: CAISRGQVGETQYF. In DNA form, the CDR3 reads TGTGCCATCAGCCGAGGACAGGTGGGGGAGACCCAGTACTTC.

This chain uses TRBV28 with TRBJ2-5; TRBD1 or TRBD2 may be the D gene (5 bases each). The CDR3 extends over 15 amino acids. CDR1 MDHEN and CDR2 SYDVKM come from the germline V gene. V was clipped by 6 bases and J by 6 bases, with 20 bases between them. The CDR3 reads CASSPFGQQGQTQYF. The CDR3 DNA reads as TGTGCCAGCAGCCCATTTGGGCAGCAGGGACAGACCCAGTACTTC. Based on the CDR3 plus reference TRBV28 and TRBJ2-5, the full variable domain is DVKVTQSSRYLVKRTGEKVFLECVQDMDHENMFWYRQDPGLGLRLIYFSYDVKMKEKGDIPEGYSVSREKKERFSLILESASTNQTSMYLCASSPFGQQGQTQYFGPGTRLLVL.

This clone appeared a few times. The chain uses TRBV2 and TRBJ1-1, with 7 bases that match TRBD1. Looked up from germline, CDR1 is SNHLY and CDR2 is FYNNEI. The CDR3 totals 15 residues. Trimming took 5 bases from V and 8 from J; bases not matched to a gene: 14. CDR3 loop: CASSSMNFDREEAFF. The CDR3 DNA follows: TGTGCCAGCAGTTCCATGAACTTTGACAGGGAAGAAGCTTTCTTT.

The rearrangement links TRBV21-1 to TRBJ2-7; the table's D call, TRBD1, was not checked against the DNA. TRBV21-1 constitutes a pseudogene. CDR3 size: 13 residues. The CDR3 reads CASSLDRVYEQYF. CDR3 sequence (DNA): TGTGCCAGCAGCCTAGACAGGGTTTACGAGCAGTACTTC.

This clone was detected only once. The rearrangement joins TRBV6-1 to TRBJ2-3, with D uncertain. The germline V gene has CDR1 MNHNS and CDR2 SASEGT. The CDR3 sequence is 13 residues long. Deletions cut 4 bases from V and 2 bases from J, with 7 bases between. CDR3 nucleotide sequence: TGTGCCAGCAGTGCGACGCACACAGATACGCAGTATTTT. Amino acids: CASSATHTDTQYF.

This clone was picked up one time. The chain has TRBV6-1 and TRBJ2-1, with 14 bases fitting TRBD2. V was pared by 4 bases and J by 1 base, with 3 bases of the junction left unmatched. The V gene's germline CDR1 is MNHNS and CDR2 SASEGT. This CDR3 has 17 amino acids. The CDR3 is CASSGLAGGRSYNEQFF. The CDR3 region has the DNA TGTGCCAGCAGTGGACTAGCGGGGGGGCGGTCCTACAATGAGCAGTTCTTC.

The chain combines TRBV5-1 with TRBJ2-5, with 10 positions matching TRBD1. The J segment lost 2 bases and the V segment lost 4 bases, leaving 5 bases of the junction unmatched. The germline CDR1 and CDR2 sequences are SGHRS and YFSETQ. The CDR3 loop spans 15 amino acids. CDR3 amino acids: CASSLGQGGQETQYF. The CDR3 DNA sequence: TGCGCCAGCAGCCTCGGACAGGGGGGACAAGAGACCCAGTACTTC.

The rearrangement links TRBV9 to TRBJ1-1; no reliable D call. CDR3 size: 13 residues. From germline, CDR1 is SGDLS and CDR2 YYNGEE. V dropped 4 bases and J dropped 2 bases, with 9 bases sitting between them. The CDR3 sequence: CASSLTVNTEAFF. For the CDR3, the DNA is TGTGCCAGCAGCTTGACCGTTAACACTGAAGCTTTCTTT.

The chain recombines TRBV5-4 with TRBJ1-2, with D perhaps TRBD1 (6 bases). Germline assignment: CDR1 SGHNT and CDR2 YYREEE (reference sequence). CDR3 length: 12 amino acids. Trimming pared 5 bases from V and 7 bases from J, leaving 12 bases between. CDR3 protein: CASRSGAFGYTF. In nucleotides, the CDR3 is TGTGCCAGCAGGTCGGGGGCGTTTGGCTACACCTTC.

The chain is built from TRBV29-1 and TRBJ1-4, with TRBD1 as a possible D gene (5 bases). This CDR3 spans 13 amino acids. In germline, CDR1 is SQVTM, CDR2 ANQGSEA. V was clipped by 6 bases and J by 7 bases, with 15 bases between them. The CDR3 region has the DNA TGCAGCGTGGGGTCGGCCGGGGGTGAAAAACTGTTTTTT. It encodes CSVGSAGGEKLFF.

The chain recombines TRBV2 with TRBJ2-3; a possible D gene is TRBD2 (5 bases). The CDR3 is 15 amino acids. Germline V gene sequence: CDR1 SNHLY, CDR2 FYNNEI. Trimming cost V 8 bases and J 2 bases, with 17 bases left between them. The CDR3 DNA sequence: TGTGCCAGCGGATTGGACGGACTTTACACAGATACGCAGTATTTT. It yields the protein CASGLDGLYTDTQYF.

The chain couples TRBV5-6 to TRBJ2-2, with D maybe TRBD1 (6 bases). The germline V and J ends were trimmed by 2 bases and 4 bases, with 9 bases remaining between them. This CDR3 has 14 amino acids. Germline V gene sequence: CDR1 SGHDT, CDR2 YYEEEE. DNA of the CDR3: TGTGCCAGCAGCTTCGGGACAACCACCGGGGAGCTGTTTTTT. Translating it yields CASSFGTTTGELFF. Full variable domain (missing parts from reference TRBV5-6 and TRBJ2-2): DAGVTQSPTHLIKTRGQQVTLRCSPKSGHDTVSWYQQALGQGPQFIFQYYEEEERQRGNFPDRFSGHQFPNYSSELNVNALLLGDSALYLCASSFGTTTGELFFGEGSRLTVL.

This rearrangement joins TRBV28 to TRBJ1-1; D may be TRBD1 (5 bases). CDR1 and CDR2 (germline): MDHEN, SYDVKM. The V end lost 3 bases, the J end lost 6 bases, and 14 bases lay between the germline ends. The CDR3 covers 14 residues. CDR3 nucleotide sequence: TGTGCCAGCAGTTTTGGGAGACAGAGAGCTGAAGCTTTCTTT. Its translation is CASSFGRQRAEAFF.

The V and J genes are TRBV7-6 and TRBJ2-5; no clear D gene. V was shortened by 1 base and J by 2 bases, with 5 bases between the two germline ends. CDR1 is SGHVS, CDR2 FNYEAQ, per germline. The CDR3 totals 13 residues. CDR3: CASSLGKQETQYF. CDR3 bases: TGTGCCAGCAGCTTAGGGAAGCAAGAGACCCAGTACTTC.

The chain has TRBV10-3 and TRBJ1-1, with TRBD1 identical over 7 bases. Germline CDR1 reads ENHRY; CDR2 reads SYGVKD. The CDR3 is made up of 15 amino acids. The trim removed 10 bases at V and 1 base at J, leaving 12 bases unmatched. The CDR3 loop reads CATIPGQQPNTEAFF. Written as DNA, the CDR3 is TGTGCCACGATACCGGGACAGCAACCGAACACTGAAGCTTTCTTT.